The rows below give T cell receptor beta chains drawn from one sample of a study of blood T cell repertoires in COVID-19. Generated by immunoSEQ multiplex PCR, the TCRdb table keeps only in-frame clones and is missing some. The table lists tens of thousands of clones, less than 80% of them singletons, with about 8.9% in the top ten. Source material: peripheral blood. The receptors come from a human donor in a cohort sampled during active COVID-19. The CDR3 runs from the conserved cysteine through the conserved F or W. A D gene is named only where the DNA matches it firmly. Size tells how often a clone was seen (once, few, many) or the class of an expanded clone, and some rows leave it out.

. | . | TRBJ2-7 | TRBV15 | CATSSPLLEAPHEQYF | TGTGCCACCAGCTCCCCCTTGTTGGAGGCCCCCCACGAGCAGTACTTC
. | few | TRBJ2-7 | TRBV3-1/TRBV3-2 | CASSQTGRAYEQYF | TGTGCCAGCAGCCAAACCGGGAGAGCCTACGAGCAGTACTTC
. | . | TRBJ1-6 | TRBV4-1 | CASSQEGGATYNSPLHF | TGCGCCAGCAGCCAAGAAGGGGGGGCTACCTATAATTCACCCCTCCACTTT
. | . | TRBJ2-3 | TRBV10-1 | CASSESKGLGSTTDTQYF | TGCGCCAGCAGTGAGTCGAAGGGACTCGGGAGCACGACAGATACGCAGTATTTT
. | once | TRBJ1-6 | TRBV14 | CASRNRDDNNSPLHF | TGTGCCAGCAGAAACAGGGATGATAATAATTCACCCCTCCACTTT
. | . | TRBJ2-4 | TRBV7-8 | CASSLGQVTSAKNIQYF | TGTGCCAGCAGCTTAGGACAGGTGACTTCTGCCAAAAACATTCAGTACTTC
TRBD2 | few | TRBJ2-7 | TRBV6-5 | CASSHVAGGREQYF | TGTGCCAGCAGTCATGTAGCGGGAGGTCGGGAGCAGTACTTC
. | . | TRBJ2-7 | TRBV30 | CAWEQGSYEQYF | TGTGCCTGGGAGCAGGGATCCTACGAGCAGTACTTC
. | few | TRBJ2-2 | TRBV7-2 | CASSFLAGPGVSGELFF | TGTGCCAGCAGCTTCTTGGCGGGACCCGGTGTATCCGGGGAGCTGTTTTTT
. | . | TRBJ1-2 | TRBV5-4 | CASSAPVSVGGYTF | TGTGCCAGCAGCGCCCCAGTTAGCGTGGGTGGCTACACCTTC
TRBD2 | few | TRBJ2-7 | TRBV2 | CASTGTSGDVPYF | TGTGCCAGCACCGGGACTAGCGGCGATGTGCCGTACTTC
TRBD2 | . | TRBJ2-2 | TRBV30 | CAWSITSGRGTGELFF | TGTGCCTGGAGTATCACTAGCGGACGGGGGACCGGGGAGCTGTTTTTT
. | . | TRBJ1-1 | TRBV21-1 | CASSKGRGGSTEAFF | TGTGCCAGCAGCAAAGGTAGGGGGGGAAGCACTGAAGCTTTCTTT
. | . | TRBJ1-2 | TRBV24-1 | CATSDPPTAYGYTF | TGTGCCACCAGTGACCCCCCGACAGCTTATGGCTACACCTTC
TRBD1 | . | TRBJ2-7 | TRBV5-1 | CASSSQGAREQYF | TGCGCCAGCAGCTCCCAGGGGGCGCGGGAGCAGTACTTC
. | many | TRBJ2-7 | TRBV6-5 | CASRLAETSYEQYF | TGTGCCAGCAGGTTAGCGGAAACCTCCTACGAGCAGTACTTC
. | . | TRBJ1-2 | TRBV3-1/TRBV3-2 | CASSWFGVNYGYTF | TGTGCCAGCAGCTGGTTCGGGGTGAACTATGGCTACACCTTC
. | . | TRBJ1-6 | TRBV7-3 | CASSLGHPSNSPLHF | TGTGCCAGCAGCTTAGGCCATCCTAGTAATTCACCCCTCCACTTT
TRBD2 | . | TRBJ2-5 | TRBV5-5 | CASSVGLVLETQYF | TGTGCCAGCAGCGTCGGACTAGTTCTAGAGACCCAGTACTTC
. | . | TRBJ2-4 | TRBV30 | CAWSVPSLAKNIQYF | TGTGCCTGGAGTGTACCCAGTCTAGCCAAAAACATTCAGTACTTC
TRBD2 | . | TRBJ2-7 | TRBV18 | CASSLVYKRENYEQYF | TGTGCCAGCTCACTAGTTTACAAGCGGGAGAACTACGAGCAGTACTTC
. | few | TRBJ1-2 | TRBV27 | CASSLSISGNYGYTF | TGTGCCAGCAGTTTATCGATCTCGGGGAACTATGGCTACACCTTC
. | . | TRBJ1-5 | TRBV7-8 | CASSFIVEQPQHF | TGTGCCAGCAGCTTCATCGTGGAGCAGCCCCAGCATTTT
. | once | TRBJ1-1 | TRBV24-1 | CATSPGGSTEAFF | TGTGCCACCAGTCCCGGAGGGAGCACTGAAGCTTTCTTT
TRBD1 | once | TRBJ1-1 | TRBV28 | CASSPGQLRTEAFF | TGTGCCAGCAGTCCGGGACAGCTTAGGACTGAAGCTTTCTTT
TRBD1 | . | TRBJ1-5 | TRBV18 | CASSPTAGQGNQPQHF | TGTGCCAGCTCACCGACGGCGGGACAGGGCAATCAGCCCCAGCATTTT
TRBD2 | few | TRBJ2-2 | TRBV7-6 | CASSQTSGGTGELFF | TGTGCCAGCAGCCAGACTAGCGGGGGAACCGGGGAGCTGTTTTTT
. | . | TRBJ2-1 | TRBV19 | CASRSRGVLNEQFF | TGTGCCAGTAGGAGCAGGGGAGTCCTCAATGAGCAGTTCTTC
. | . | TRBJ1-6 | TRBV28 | CASSLRNSPLHF | TGTGCCAGCAGTTTGCGGAATTCACCCCTCCACTTT
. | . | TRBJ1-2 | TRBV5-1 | CASSLGYEREGYTF | TGCGCCAGCAGCTTGGGTTACGAGAGGGAGGGCTACACCTTC
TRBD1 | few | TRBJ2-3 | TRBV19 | CASSTTGTDTQYF | TGTGCCAGTAGTACGACAGGGACAGATACGCAGTATTTT
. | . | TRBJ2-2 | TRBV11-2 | CASSLEANSGELFF | TGTGCCAGCAGCTTGGAGGCAAACTCCGGGGAGCTGTTTTTT
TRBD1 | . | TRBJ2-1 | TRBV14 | CASSHAGGYNEQFF | TGTGCCAGCAGCCATGCAGGGGGATACAATGAGCAGTTCTTC
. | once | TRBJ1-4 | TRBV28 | CASSLEGRPNEKLFF | TGTGCCAGCAGTTTAGAGGGGAGGCCTAATGAAAAACTGTTTTTT
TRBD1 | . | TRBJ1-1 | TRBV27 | CASQLTGVGTEAFF | TGTGCCAGCCAACTAACAGGGGTGGGCACTGAAGCTTTCTTT
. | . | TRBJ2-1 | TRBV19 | CAAGEQSYNEQFF | TGTGCAGCGGGTGAACAATCCTACAATGAGCAGTTCTTC
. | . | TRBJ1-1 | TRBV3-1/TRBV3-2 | CASSLATGVNTEAFF | TGTGCCAGCAGCCTGGCTACCGGGGTGAACACTGAAGCTTTCTTT
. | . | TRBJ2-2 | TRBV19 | CASGFRGAGELFF | TGTGCCAGTGGCTTTCGCGGGGCCGGGGAGCTGTTTTTT
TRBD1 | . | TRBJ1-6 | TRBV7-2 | CASSLAQGVRSPLHF | TGTGCCAGCAGCTTGGCACAGGGGGTACGGTCACCCCTCCACTTT
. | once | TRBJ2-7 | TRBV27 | CASSLESPREITRQYF | TGTGCCAGCAGTTTAGAGTCCCCCAGGGAAATTACTCGGCAGTACTTC
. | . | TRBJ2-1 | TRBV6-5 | CASSYYSEQFF | TGTGCCAGCAGTTACTATAGTGAGCAGTTCTTC
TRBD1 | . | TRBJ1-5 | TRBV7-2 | CASSLVAGTALGGNQPQHF | TGTGCCAGCAGCTTAGTGGCGGGGACAGCATTGGGAGGCAATCAGCCCCAGCATTTT
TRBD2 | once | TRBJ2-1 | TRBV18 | CASSPPGLAVNSYNEQFF | TGTGCCAGCTCACCCCCGGGACTAGCGGTTAACTCCTACAATGAGCAGTTCTTC
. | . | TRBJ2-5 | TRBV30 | CAWTGATETQYF | TGTGCCTGGACAGGGGCAACGGAGACCCAGTACTTC
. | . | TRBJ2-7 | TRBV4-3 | CASSQELASYEQYF | TGCGCCAGCAGCCAAGAACTAGCTAGCTACGAGCAGTACTTC
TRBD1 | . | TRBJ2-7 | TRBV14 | CASSRRDRGYEQYF | TGTGCCAGCAGCCGCCGGGACAGGGGTTACGAGCAGTACTTC
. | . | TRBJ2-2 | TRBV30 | CAWLWQMNTGELFF | TGTGCCTGGTTGTGGCAGATGAACACCGGGGAGCTGTTTTTT
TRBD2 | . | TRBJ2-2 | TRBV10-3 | CAISESTGGRVSGELFF | TGTGCCATCAGTGAGTCAACCGGCGGGAGGGTTTCCGGGGAGCTGTTTTTT
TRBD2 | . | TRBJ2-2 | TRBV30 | CAWSSSGSVTGELFF | TGTGCCTGGAGTTCCAGCGGGAGCGTCACCGGGGAGCTGTTTTTT
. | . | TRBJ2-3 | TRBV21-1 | CASSNHGLAGALTDTQYF | TGTGCCAGCAGCAACCACGGACTAGCGGGAGCCCTTACAGATACGCAGTATTTT
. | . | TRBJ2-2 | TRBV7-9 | CASRSKQGQPNTGELFF | TGTGCCAGCAGGTCGAAACAGGGTCAACCGAACACCGGGGAGCTGTTTTTT
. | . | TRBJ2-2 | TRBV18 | CASSRSRTNTGELFF | TGTGCCAGCTCACGCTCCAGAACGAACACCGGGGAGCTGTTTTTT
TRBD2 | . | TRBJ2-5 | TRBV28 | CASRVAGSETQYF | TGTGCCAGCAGAGTAGCGGGATCAGAGACCCAGTACTTC
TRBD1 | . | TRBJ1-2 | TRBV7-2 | CASSLSPGTGSGYTF | TGTGCCAGCAGCCTTTCTCCCGGGACAGGGTCTGGCTACACCTTC
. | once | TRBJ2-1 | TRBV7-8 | CASSSNANEQFF | TGTGCCAGCAGCTCTAATGCCAATGAGCAGTTCTTC
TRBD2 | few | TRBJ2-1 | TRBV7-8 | CASSLSLTSGNNEQFF | TGTGCCAGCAGCTTATCCCTTACTAGCGGCAACAATGAGCAGTTCTTC
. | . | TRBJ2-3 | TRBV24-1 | CATSARGKTDTQYF | TGTGCCACCAGTGCCCGGGGGAAAACAGATACGCAGTATTTT
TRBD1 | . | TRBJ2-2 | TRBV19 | CATKGQGNTGELFF | TGTGCCACCAAGGGACAGGGGAACACCGGGGAGCTGTTTTTT
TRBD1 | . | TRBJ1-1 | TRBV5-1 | CASSLVYGTEMNTEAFF | TGCGCCAGCAGCTTGGTGTACGGGACAGAAATGAACACTGAAGCTTTCTTT